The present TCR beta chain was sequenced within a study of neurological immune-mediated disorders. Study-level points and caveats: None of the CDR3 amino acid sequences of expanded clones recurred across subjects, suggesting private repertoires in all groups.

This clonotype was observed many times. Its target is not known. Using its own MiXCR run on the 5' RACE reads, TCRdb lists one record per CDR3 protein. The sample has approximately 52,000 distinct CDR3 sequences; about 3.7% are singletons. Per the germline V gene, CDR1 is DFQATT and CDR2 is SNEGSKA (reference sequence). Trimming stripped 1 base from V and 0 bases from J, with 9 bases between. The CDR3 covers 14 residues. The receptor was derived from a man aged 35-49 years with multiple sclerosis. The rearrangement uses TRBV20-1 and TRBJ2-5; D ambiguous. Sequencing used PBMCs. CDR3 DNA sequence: TGCAGTGCTAGAGGGTACAGCAACCAAGAGACCCAGTACTTC. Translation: CSARGYSNQETQYF.